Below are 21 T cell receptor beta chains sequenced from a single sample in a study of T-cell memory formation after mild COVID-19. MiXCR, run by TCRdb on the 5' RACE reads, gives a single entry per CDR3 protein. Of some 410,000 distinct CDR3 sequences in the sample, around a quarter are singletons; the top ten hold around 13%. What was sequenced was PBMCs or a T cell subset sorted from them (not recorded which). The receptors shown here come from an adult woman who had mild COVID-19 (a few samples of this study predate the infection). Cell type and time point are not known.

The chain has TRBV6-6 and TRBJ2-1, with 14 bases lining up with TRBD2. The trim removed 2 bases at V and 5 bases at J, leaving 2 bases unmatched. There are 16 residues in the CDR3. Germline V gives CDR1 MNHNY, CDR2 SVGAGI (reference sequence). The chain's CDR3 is CASSYETSGGDNEQFF. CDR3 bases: TGTGCCAGCAGTTACGAGACTAGCGGGGGGGACAATGAGCAGTTCTTC.

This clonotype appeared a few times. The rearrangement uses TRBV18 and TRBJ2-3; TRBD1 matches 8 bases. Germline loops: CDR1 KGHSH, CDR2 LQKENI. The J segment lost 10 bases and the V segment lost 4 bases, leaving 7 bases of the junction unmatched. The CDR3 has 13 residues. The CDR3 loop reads CASSQERQGSQYF. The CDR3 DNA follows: TGTGCCAGCTCACAAGAAAGACAGGGGTCGCAGTATTTT.

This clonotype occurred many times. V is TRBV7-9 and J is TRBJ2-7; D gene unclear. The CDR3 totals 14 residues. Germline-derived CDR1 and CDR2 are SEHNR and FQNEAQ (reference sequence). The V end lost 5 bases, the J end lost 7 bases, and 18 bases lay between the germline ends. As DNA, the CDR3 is TGTGCCAGCAGCCCAGTTGTGGTCCCTTGGGAGCAGTACTTC. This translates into CASSPVVVPWEQYF. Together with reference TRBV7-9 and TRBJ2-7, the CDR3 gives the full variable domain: DTGVSQNPRHKITKRGQNVTFRCDPISEHNRLYWYRQTLGQGPEFLTYFQNEAQLEKSRLLSDRFSAERPKGSFSTLEIQRTEQGDSAMYLCASSPVVVPWEQYFGPGTRLTVT.

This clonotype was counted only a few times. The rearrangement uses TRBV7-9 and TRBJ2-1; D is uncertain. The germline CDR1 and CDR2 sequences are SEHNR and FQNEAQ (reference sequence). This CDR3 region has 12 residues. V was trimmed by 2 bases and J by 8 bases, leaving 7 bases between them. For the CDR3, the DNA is TGTGCCAGCAGCTTATGGGGTGATGAGCAGTTCTTC. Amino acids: CASSLWGDEQFF.

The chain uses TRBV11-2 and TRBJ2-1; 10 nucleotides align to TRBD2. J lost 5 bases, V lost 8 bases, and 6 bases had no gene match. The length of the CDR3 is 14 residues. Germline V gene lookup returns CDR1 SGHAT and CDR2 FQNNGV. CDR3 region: CASGIAGGHNEQFF. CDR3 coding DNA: TGTGCCAGCGGGATAGCGGGGGGCCACAATGAGCAGTTCTTC.

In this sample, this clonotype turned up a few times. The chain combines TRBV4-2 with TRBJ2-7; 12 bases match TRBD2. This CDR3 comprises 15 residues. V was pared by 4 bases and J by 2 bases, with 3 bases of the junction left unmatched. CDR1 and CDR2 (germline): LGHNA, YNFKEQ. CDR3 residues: CASSLRTSGTYEQYF. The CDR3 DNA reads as TGTGCCAGCAGCCTTCGGACTAGCGGGACCTACGAGCAGTACTTC.

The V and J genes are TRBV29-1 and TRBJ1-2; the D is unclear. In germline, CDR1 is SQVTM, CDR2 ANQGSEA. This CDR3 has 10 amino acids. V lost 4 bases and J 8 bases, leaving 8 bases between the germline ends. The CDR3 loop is CSVGAGGYTF. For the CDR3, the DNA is TGCAGCGTTGGTGCCGGCGGCTACACCTTC.

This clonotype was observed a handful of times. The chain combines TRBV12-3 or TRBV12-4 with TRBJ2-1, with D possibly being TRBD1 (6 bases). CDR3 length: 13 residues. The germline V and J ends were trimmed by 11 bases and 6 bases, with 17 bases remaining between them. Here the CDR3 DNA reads TGTGCCGGGGCCAGGGGCCCTAGCAATGAGCAGTTCTTC. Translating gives CAGARGPSNEQFF.

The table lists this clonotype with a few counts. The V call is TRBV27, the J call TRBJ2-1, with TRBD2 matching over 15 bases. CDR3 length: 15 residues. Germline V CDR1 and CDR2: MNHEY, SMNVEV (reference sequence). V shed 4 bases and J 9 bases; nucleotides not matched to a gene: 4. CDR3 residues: CASSWTSGGVVEQFF. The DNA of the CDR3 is TGTGCCAGCAGTTGGACTAGCGGGGGGGTGGTTGAGCAGTTCTTC.

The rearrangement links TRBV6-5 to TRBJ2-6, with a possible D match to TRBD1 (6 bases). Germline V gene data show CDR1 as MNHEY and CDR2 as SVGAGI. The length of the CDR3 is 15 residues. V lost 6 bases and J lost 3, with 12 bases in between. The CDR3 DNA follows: TGTGCCAGCAGAAAACAGGGAGATGGGGCCAACGTCCTGACTTTC. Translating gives CASRKQGDGANVLTF.

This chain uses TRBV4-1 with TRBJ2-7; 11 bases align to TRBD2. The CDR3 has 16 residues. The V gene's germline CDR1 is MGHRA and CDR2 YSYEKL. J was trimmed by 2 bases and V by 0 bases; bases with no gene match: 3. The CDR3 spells CASSQEGLAVTYEQYF. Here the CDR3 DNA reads TGCGCCAGCAGCCAAGAGGGACTAGCGGTTACCTACGAGCAGTACTTC.

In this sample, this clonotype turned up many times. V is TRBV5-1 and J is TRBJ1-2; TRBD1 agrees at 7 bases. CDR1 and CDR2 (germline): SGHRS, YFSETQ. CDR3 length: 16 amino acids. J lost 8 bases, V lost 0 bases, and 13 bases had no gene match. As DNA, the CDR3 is TGCGCCAGCAGCTTGGGCCACCGGGACAGTTCTTACGGCTACACCTTC. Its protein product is CASSLGHRDSSYGYTF.

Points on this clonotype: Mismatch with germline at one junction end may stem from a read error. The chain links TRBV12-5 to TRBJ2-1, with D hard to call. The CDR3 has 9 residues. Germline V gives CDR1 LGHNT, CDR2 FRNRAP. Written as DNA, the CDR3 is TGTGCTAGTGGTTTGGAACCCGTCTTC. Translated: CASGLEPVF.

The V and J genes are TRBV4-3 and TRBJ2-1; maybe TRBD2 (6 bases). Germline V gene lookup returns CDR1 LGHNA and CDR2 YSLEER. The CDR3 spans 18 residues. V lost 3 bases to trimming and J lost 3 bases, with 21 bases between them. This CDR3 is CASSQMERASAYYNEQFF. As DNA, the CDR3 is TGCGCCAGCAGCCAGATGGAAAGGGCTAGCGCCTACTACAATGAGCAGTTCTTC.

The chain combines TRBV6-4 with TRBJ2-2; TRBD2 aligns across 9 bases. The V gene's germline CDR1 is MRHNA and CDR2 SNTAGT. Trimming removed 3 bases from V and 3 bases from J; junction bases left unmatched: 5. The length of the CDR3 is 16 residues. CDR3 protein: CASSEAAGGDTGELFF. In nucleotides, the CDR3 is TGTGCCAGCAGTGAAGCGGCGGGAGGGGACACCGGGGAGCTGTTTTTT.

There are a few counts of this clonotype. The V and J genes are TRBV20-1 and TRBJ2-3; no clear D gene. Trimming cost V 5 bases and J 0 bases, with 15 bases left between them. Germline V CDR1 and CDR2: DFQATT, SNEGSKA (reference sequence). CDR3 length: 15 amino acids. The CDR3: CSAPFGGSSTDTQYF. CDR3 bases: TGCAGTGCTCCCTTCGGCGGATCTAGCACAGATACGCAGTATTTT.

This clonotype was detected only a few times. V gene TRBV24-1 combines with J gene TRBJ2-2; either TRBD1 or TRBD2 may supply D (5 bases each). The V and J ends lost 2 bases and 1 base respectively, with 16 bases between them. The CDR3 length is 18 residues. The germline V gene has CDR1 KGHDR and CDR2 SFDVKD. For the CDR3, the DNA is TGTGCCACCAGTGATTCCGGGACCCTCATGCTGAACACCGGGGAGCTGTTTTTT. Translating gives CATSDSGTLMLNTGELFF.

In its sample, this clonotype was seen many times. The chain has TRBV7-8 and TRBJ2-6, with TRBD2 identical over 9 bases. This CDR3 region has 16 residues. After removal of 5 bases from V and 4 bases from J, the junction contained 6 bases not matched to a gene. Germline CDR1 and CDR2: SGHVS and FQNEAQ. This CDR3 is CASSISGGLGANVLTF. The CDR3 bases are TGTGCCAGCAGCATTAGCGGGGGTTTAGGGGCCAACGTCCTGACTTTC.

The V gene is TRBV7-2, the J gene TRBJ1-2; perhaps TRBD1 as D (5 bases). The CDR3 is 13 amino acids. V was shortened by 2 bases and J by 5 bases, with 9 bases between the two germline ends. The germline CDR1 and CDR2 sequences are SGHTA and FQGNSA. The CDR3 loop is CASSLQGEYGYTF. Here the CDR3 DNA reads TGTGCCAGCAGCTTACAAGGGGAGTATGGCTACACCTTC.

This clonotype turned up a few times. CDR3 protein: CASSQRPSGTSGELFF. CDR3 nucleotide sequence: TGTGCCAGCAGCCAACGGCCTAGCGGGACTTCCGGGGAGCTGTTTTTT. The genes are TRBV3-1 and TRBJ2-2; 9 bases are shared with TRBD2. Germline assignment: CDR1 LGHDT and CDR2 YNNKEL (reference sequence). The CDR3 has 16 residues. Trimming cost V 2 bases and J 6 bases; bases outside gene matches: 7.

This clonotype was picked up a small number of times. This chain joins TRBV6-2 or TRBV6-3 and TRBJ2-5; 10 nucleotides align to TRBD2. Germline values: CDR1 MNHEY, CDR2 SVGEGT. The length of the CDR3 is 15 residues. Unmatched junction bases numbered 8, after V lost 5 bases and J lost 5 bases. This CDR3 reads CASSGLADGWETQYF. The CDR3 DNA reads TGTGCCAGCAGTGGACTAGCGGATGGTTGGGAGACCCAGTACTTC.